One sample yielded the 18 T cell receptor beta chains listed below, sequenced in a study of regulatory T cells in long-lasting Graves disease. iRepertoire HTBI primers and Arm-PCR of CDR3 regions built TCR beta libraries. Each CDR3 protein gets one entry after TCRdb re-called the multiplex PCR reads with MiXCR. The data contain 560,000 or so distinct CDR3 sequences, about 16% of them singletons. Time point in this sample: newly diagnosed GD, antithyroid drugs for less than 3 months. From RNA extracted from PBMCs, the TCR library was made. The same specimen was also included in a second study, on T cells in Graves' hyperthyroidism and ophthalmopathy.

The sample was peripheral blood mononuclear cells (PBMCs), taken at new diagnosis, from a patient treated with antithyroid drugs. Receptors were obtained from a man younger than 30 with Graves disease.

The genes are TRBV6-2 or TRBV6-3 and TRBJ1-1; a weak D match, TRBD1 (6 bases). The V gene's germline CDR1 is MNHEY and CDR2 SVGEGT. Trimming pared 2 bases from V and 5 bases from J, leaving 12 bases between. The CDR3 loop spans 14 amino acids. Here the CDR3 reads CASSYVRGPTEAFF. CDR3 coding DNA: TGTGCCAGCAGTTACGTCCGGGGGCCAACTGAAGCTTTCTTT.

In this sample, this clonotype turned up many times. This chain connects TRBV20-1 to TRBJ2-7, with D perhaps matching TRBD1 (6 bases). The CDR3 contains 13 residues. Germline lookup yields CDR1 DFQATT and CDR2 SNEGSKA (reference sequence). Trimming removed 6 bases from V and 5 bases from J, with 17 bases in between. The CDR3 nucleotides read TGCAGTGCCCAGAGATCTGGGGGCCACGAGCAGTACTTC. Amino acids: CSAQRSGGHEQYF.

This clonotype was observed many times. The chain uses TRBV30 and TRBJ2-5; D could derive from TRBD1 or TRBD2 (6 bases each). Germline assignment: CDR1 GTSNPN and CDR2 SVGIG (reference sequence). There are 12 residues in the CDR3. V was pared by 5 bases and J by 5 bases, with 12 bases between. The CDR3 is CAWEGGGETQYF. The CDR3 region has the DNA TGTGCCTGGGAGGGGGGCGGTGAGACCCAGTACTTC.

This clonotype was seen at least ten times. The chain couples TRBV18 to TRBJ2-7; D is ambiguous. V lost 3 bases and J 6 bases, leaving 12 bases between the germline ends. Germline CDR1 KGHSH, CDR2 LQKENI. The CDR3 has 13 residues. The CDR3 here is CASSPTLDAEQYF. CDR3 coding DNA: TGTGCCAGCTCACCCACCTTGGATGCCGAGCAGTACTTC.

The J gene is TRBJ2-7, the V gene TRBV20-1, with TRBD2 matching over 9 bases. The CDR3 has 15 residues. Per germline, CDR1 DFQATT and CDR2 SNEGSKA (reference sequence). The V gene end was trimmed by 3 bases and the J gene end by 4 bases; junction bases not matched to a gene: 10. The CDR3 is CSARSLAGVVYEQYF. DNA for the CDR3: TGCAGTGCTAGGTCCTTAGCGGGAGTGGTTTACGAGCAGTACTTC.

The sample holds a few counts of this clonotype. The chain uses TRBV4-1 and TRBJ2-5, with TRBD1 as a possible D gene (5 bases). V was cut by 2 bases and J by 5 bases, with 9 bases left in between. The length of the CDR3 is 13 residues. Germline V gene sequence: CDR1 MGHRA, CDR2 YSYEKL. The CDR3 loop reads CASSQQGTETQYF. The CDR3 coding sequence is TGCGCCAGCAGCCAACAGGGAACGGAGACCCAGTACTTC.

This clonotype was seen only a few times. The genes are TRBV7-9 and TRBJ2-3; 7 bases align to TRBD1. Unmatched junction bases numbered 4, after V lost 8 bases and J lost 2 bases. This CDR3 spans 13 amino acids. Germline assignment: CDR1 SEHNR and CDR2 FQNEAQ (reference sequence). CDR3 region: CASARGFTDTQYF. CDR3 sequence (DNA): TGTGCCAGCGCCAGGGGGTTCACAGATACGCAGTATTTT.

This clonotype was found many times. The J gene is TRBJ2-5, the V gene TRBV27, with D unresolved. V lost 2 bases and J 5 bases, leaving 12 bases between the germline ends. CDR1 is MNHEY, CDR2 SMNVEV, per germline (reference sequence). The CDR3 runs to 14 residues. The CDR3 nucleotides read TGTGCCAGCAGTTTACTCGGCCGCGGTGAGACCCAGTACTTC. It codes for CASSLLGRGETQYF.

The table lists this clonotype with many counts. The gene calls are TRBV27 and TRBJ1-2, with 8 nucleotides matching TRBD1. The germline gives CDR1 MNHEY, CDR2 SMNVEV (reference sequence). This CDR3 comprises 15 residues. Trimming at V came to 5 bases and at J to 8 bases, leaving 13 bases not matched to a gene. CDR3: CASSTLRGRRHGYTF. The DNA of the CDR3 is TGTGCCAGCAGTACCCTCAGGGGGCGACGTCACGGCTACACCTTC.

The genes are TRBV5-8 and TRBJ1-6; D not certain. CDR1 and CDR2 from the germline V gene are SGHTS and YDEGEE. This CDR3 has 15 amino acids. The germline V and J ends were trimmed by 0 bases and 4 bases, with 8 bases remaining between them. For the CDR3, the DNA is TGTGCCAGCAGCTTGGACAGCGGTTATAATTCACCCCTCCACTTT. Translated, it gives CASSLDSGYNSPLHF.

A few counts support this clonotype. J is TRBJ1-1 and V is TRBV3-1; D uncertain. The CDR3 sequence is 13 residues long. The germline V gene has CDR1 LGHDT and CDR2 YNNKEL (reference sequence). Trimming pared 5 bases from V and 3 bases from J, leaving 10 bases between. CDR3 nucleotide sequence: TGTGCCAGCAGCGTGGTCCAGGACACTGAAGCTTTCTTT. This gives the protein CASSVVQDTEAFF.

The chain uses TRBV5-1 and TRBJ2-7; D is possibly TRBD1 or TRBD2 (6 bases each). This CDR3 comprises 14 residues. V dropped 7 bases and J dropped 2 bases, with 16 bases sitting between them. The germline V gene encodes CDR1 SGHRS and CDR2 YFSETQ. The CDR3 DNA sequence: TGCGCCAGCCGGAGGGGCAGGGGTCCCTACGAGCAGTACTTC. Translated: CASRRGRGPYEQYF.

This clonotype was counted at least ten times. The rearrangement links TRBV7-6 to TRBJ2-7; D is undetermined. Germline CDR1 reads SGHVS; CDR2 reads FNYEAQ. The CDR3 has 14 amino acids. V was pared by 3 bases and J by 3 bases, with 12 bases between. The chain's CDR3 is CASSLGDSDYEQYF. CDR3 sequence (DNA): TGTGCCAGCAGCTTGGGCGACTCTGACTACGAGCAGTACTTC.

This clonotype was counted at least ten times. This sequence joins TRBV11-3 and TRBJ1-2; 8 bases map to TRBD1. The ends lost 6 bases at V and 6 bases at J; junction bases unmatched: 6. The V gene's germline CDR1 is SGHNT and CDR2 YENEEA. The CDR3 length is 13 residues. The CDR3 DNA is TGTGCCAGCAGGGGGACAGGTTCTGATGGCTACACCTTC. It yields the protein CASRGTGSDGYTF.

This clonotype was recorded a few times. The genes are TRBV7-3 and TRBJ2-3; 8 nucleotides match TRBD2. Germline CDR1 reads SGHTA; CDR2 reads FQGTGA. This CDR3 region has 16 residues. V was clipped by 2 bases and J by 0 bases; unmatched bases: 4. CDR3 sequence: CASSLQPSGSTDTQYF. The CDR3 DNA sequence: TGTGCCAGCAGCTTACAACCTAGCGGGAGCACAGATACGCAGTATTTT. The full variable domain, with the rest looked up from reference TRBV7-3 and TRBJ2-3, is GAGVSQTPSNKVTEKGKYVELRCDPISGHTALYWYRQSLGQGPEFLIYFQGTGAADDSGLPNDRFFAVRPEGSVSTLKIQRTERGDSAVYLCASSLQPSGSTDTQYFGPGTRLTVL.

This clonotype was counted once. The V gene is TRBV6-1, the J gene TRBJ2-2, with TRBD1 matching over 7 bases. V lost 3 bases, J lost 3 bases, and 7 bases stayed unmatched. The CDR3 has 16 residues. Germline-derived CDR1 and CDR2 are MNHNS and SASEGT. The chain's CDR3 is CASSDNRGADTGELFF. CDR3 nucleotides: TGTGCCAGCAGTGACAACAGGGGAGCGGACACCGGGGAGCTGTTTTTT.

V and J are TRBV7-2 and TRBJ2-1, with D unclear. V was pared by 5 bases and J by 0 bases, with 14 bases between. The CDR3 spans 16 residues. Germline-derived CDR1 and CDR2 are SGHTA and FQGNSA. The CDR3 spells CASSHPPTRSYNEQFF. CDR3 nucleotides: TGTGCCAGCAGCCACCCGCCTACCCGCTCCTACAATGAGCAGTTCTTC.

Only a few counts were recorded for this clonotype. The V gene is TRBV5-1, the J gene TRBJ1-5, with D unresolved. The CDR3 length is 15 residues. V was shortened by 0 bases and J by 5 bases, with 12 bases between the two germline ends. Germline CDR1 reads SGHRS; CDR2 reads YFSETQ. Here the CDR3 reads CASSLGWGSDQPQHF. The CDR3 DNA is TGCGCCAGCAGCTTGGGATGGGGAAGCGATCAGCCCCAGCATTTT.